This TCR beta chain was captured by sequencing in a study of cytomegalovirus exposure and HLA in healthy donors. The overall study: A subsequent analysis stated that the 120 validation repertoires were run on the same platform as the 650 to 850 first-cohort repertoires.

Assay used: immunoSEQ multiplex PCR; TCRdb lists only in-frame clones, some missing. The sample shows roughly 260,000 clones, around 87% of them seen only once. Broader study findings: The finding came from a later analysis; first-cohort TCR clusters tended to co-occur in the roughly 120 validation repertoires. Usually a TCR sequence was rare, but some public TCRs were found in many donors.

Separate from the approximately 670-subject first cohort, the 120-subject validation cohort was the one that the donors belonged to. On this clone itself: Its cognate antigen is unknown.

The germline gives CDR1 ENHRY, CDR2 SYGVKD. Between the trimmed V and J ends, which lost 4 bases and 2 bases, there was a span of 17 bases. The CDR3 spans 16 residues. The specimen sequenced was PBMCs. The sequence derives from a woman aged 18-30 years in good health and CMV-seronegative. The rearrangement uses TRBV10-3 and TRBJ1-2; D is undetermined. The DNA for the CDR3 is TGTGCCATCAGTGCCTTGAGGGAGGGCCCCAACTATGGCTACACCTTC. Its translation: CAISALREGPNYGYTF.